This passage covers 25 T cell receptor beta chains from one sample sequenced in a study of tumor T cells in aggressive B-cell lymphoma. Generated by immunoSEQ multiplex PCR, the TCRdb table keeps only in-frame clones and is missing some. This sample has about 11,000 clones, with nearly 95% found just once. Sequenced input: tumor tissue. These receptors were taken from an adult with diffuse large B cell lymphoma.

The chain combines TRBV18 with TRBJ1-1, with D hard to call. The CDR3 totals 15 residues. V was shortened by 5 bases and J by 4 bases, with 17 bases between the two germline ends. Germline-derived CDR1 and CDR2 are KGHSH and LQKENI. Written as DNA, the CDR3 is TGTGCCAGCTCATTTCAGACTCAAATGGGCACTGAAGCTTTCTTT. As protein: CASSFQTQMGTEAFF.

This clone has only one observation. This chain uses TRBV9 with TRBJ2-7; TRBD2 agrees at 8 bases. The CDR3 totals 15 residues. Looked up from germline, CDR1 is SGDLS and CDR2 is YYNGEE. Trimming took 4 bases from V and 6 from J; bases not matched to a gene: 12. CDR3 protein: CASSSSAGGLPEQYF. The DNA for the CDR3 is TGTGCCAGCAGCTCCTCCGCGGGGGGCCTCCCCGAGCAGTACTTC.

The CDR3 spells CASSGFSERAEETQYF. The CDR3, as DNA: TGTGCCAGCAGCGGCTTTAGCGAGAGGGCCGAGGAGACCCAGTACTTC. The gene calls are TRBV9 and TRBJ2-5; a possible D gene is TRBD2 (5 bases). The V end lost 3 bases, the J end lost 5 bases, and 20 bases lay between the germline ends. Germline CDR1 and CDR2: SGDLS and YYNGEE. This CDR3 has 16 residues.

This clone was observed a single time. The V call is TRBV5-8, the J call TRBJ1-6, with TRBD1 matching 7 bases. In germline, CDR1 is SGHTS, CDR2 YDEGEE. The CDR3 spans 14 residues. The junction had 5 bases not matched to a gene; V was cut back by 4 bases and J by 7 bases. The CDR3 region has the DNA TGTGCCAGCAGCGCTGGGACAGACAATTCACCCCTCCACTTT. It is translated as CASSAGTDNSPLHF. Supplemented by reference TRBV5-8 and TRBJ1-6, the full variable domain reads EAGVTQSPTHLIKTRGQQATLRCSPISGHTSVYWYQQALGLGLQFLLWYDEGEERNRGNFPPRFSGRQFPNYSSELNVNALELEDSALYLCASSAGTDNSPLHFGNGTRLTVT.

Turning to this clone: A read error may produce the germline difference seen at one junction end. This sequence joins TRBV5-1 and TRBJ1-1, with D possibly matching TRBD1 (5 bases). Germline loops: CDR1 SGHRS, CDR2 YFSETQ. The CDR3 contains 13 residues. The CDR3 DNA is TGCGCCAGCGGCTTGTCAGGGATCACTGAAGCTTTCTTT. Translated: CASGLSGITEAFF.

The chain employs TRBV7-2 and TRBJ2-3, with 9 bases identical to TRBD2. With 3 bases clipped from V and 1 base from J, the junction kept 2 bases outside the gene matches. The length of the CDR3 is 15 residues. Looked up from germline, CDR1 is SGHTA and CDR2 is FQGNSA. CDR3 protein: CASSLGGRGTDTQYF. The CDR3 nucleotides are TGTGCCAGCAGCTTGGGCGGGAGGGGCACAGATACGCAGTATTTT.

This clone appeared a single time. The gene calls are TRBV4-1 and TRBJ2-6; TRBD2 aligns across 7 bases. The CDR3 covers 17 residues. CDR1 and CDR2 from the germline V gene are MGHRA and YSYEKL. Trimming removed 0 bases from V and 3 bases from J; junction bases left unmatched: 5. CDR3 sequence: CASSQDSGGGGANVLTF. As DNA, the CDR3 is TGCGCCAGCAGCCAAGATTCGGGGGGTGGTGGGGCCAACGTCCTGACTTTC.

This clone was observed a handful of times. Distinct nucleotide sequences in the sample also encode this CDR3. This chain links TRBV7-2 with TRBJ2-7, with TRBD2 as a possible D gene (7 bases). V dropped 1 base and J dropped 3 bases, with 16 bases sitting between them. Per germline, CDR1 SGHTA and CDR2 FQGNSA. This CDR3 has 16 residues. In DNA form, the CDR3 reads TGTGCCAGCAGCTTAGGTGGGAGGGGGGGAGTCTACGAGCAGTACTTC. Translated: CASSLGGRGGVYEQYF.

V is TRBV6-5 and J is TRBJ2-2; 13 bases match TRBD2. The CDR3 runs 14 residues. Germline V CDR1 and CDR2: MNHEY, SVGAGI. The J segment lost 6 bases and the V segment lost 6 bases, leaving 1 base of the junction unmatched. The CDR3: CASRLAGGPGELFF. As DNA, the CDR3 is TGTGCCAGCAGACTAGCGGGAGGGCCCGGGGAGCTGTTTTTT.

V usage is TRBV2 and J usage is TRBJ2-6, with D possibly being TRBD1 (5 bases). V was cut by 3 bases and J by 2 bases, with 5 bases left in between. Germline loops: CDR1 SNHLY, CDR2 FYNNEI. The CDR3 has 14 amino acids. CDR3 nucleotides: TGTGCCAGCAGTGACAGGGCTGGGGCCAACGTCCTGACTTTC. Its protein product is CASSDRAGANVLTF.

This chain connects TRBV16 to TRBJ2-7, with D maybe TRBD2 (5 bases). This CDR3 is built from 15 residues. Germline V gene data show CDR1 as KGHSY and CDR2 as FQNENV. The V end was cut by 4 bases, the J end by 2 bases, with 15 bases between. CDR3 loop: CASSPDGLGTYEQYF. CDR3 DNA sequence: TGTGCCAGCAGCCCGGATGGACTGGGGACCTACGAGCAGTACTTC. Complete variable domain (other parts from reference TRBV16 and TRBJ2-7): GEEVAQTPKHLVRGEGQKAKLYCAPIKGHSYVFWYQQVLKNEFKFLISFQNENVFDETGMPKERFSAKCLPNSPCSLEIQATKLEDSAVYFCASSPDGLGTYEQYFGPGTRLTVT.

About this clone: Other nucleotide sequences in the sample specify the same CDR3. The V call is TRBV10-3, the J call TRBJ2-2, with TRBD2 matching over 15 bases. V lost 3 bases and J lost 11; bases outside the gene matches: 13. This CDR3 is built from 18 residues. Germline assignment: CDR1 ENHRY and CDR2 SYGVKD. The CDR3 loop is CAISDQGLAGGRGGELFF. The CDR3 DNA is TGTGCCATCAGTGATCAAGGACTAGCGGGAGGGCGAGGCGGAGAGCTGTTTTTT.

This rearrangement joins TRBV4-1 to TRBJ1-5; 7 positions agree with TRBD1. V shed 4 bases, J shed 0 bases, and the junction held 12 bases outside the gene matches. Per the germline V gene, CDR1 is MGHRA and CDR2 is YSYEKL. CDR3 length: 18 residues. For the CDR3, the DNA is TGCGCCAGCAGCCCCGGGACAGCTTTAACTAATAGCAATCAGCCCCAGCATTTT. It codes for CASSPGTALTNSNQPQHF.

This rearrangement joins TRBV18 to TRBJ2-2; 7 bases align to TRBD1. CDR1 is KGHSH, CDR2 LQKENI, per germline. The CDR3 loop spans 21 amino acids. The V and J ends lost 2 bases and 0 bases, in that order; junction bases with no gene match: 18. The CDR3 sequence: CASSPRAVGTAIKANTGELFF. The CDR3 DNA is TGTGCCAGCTCACCAAGAGCTGTCGGGACAGCAATAAAAGCGAACACCGGGGAGCTGTTTTTT.

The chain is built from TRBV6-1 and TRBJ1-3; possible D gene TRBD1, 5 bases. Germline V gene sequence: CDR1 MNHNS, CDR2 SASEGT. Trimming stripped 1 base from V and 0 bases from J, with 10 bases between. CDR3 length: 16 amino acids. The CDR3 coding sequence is TGTGCCAGCAGTGAAGAACAGGCGAGCTCTGGAAACACCATATATTTT. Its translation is CASSEEQASSGNTIYF.

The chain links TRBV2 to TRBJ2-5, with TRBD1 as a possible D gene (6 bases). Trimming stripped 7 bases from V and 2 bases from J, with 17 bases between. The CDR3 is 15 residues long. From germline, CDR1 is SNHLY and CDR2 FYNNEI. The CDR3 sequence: CASILEGGWQETQYF. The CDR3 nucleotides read TGTGCCAGCATTCTGGAAGGGGGTTGGCAAGAGACCCAGTACTTC. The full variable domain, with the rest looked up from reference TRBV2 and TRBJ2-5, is EPEVTQTPSHQVTQMGQEVILRCVPISNHLYFYWYRQILGQKVEFLVSFYNNEISEKSEIFDDQFSVERPDGSNFTLKIRSTKLEDSAMYFCASILEGGWQETQYFGPGTRLLVL.

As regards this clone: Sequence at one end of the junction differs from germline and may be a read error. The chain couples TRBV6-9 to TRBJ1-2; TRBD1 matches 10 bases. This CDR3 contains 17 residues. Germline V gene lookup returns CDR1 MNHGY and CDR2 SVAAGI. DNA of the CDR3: TGTGCCAGCAGTTATCAGCGCCCGGGACAGGGGTGCTATGGCTACGCCTTC. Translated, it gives CASSYQRPGQGCYGYAF.

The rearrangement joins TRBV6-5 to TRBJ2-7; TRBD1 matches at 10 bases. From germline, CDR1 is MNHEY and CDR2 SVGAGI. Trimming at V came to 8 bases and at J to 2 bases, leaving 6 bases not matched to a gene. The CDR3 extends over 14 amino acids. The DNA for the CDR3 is TGTGCCAGCTCCGGGACAGGGGTCCCCTACGAGCAGTACTTC. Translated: CASSGTGVPYEQYF.

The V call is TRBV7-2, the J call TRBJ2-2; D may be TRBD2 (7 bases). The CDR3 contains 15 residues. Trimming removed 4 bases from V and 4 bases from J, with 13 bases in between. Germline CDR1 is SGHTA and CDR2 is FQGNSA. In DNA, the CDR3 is TGTGCCAGCAGCTCGGGGGGCGCGGGCACCGGGGAGCTGTTTTTT. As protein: CASSSGGAGTGELFF. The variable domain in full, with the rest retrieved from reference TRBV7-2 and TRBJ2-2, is GAGVSQSPSNKVTEKGKDVELRCDPISGHTALYWYRQSLGQGLEFLIYFQGNSAPDKSGLPSDRFSAERTGGSVSTLTIQRTQQEDSAVYLCASSSGGAGTGELFFGEGSRLTVL.

The CDR3 region has the DNA TGTGCCAGCTCACCACCTCGGCTGTCGAGACAGGGCCTTGGCTACACCTTC. It translates to CASSPPRLSRQGLGYTF. The J gene is TRBJ1-2, the V gene TRBV18, with TRBD1 matching 7 bases. Germline V CDR1 and CDR2: KGHSH, LQKENI. The CDR3 sequence is 17 residues long. With 0 bases clipped from V and 7 bases from J, the junction kept 14 bases outside the gene matches.

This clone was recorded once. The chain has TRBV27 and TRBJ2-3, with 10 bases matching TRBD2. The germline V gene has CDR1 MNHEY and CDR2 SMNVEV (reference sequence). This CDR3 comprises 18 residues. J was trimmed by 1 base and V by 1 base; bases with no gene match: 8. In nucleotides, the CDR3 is TGTGCCAGCAGTTTATACTTTAGTGGGACTAGCGGCACAGATACGCAGTATTTT. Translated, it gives CASSLYFSGTSGTDTQYF.

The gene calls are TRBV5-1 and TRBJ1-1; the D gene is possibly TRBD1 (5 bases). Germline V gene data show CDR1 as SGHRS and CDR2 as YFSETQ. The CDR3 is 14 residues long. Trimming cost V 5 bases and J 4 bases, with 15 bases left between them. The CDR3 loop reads CASSLGVGSTEAFF. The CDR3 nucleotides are TGCGCCAGCAGTCTAGGGGTTGGGTCCACTGAAGCTTTCTTT. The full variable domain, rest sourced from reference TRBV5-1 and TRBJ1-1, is KAGVTQTPRYLIKTRGQQVTLSCSPISGHRSVSWYQQTPGQGLQFLFEYFSETQRNKGNFPGRFSGRQFSNSRSEMNVSTLELGDSALYLCASSLGVGSTEAFFGQGTRLTVV.

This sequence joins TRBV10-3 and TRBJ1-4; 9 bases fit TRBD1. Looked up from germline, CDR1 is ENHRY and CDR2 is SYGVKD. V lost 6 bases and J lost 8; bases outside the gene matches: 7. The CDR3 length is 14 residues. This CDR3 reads CAIRGTGKGEKLFF. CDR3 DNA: TGTGCCATCAGGGGGACAGGGAAGGGCGAAAAACTGTTTTTT.

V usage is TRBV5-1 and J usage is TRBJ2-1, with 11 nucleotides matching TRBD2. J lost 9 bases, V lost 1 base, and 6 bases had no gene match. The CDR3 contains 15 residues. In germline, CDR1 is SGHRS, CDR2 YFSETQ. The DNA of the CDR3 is TGCGCCAGCAGCTTGTCTAGCGGGGGGATCGGTGAGCAGTTCTTC. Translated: CASSLSSGGIGEQFF.

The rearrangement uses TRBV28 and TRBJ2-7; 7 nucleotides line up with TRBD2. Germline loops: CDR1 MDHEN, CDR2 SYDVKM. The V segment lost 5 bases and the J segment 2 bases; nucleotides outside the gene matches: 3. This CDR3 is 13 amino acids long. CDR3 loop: CASSPGTTYEQYF. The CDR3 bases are TGTGCCAGCAGTCCCGGGACTACCTACGAGCAGTACTTC.